This is a list of T cell receptor beta chains from one sample in a study of blood T cell repertoires in COVID-19. Libraries were prepared by immunoSEQ multiplex PCR; TCRdb keeps only in-frame clonotypes and omits some of them. The sample lists about 71,000 clones; roughly 85% were seen once. Material: peripheral blood. These receptors were obtained from a man aged 30-40 years with acute or convalescent COVID-19. The CDR3 runs from the conserved cysteine through the conserved F or W. The D gene is left open where the match is weak. Rows may omit the clone size; those that give it use once, few, many or a size class.

clone size | D gene | J gene | V gene | CDR3 DNA | CDR3 protein
- | - | TRBJ1-2 | TRBV5-1 | TGCGCCAGCAGCTTGGCGGAGCTACGGTATGGCTACACCTTC | CASSLAELRYGYTF
- | TRBD1 | TRBJ1-3 | TRBV7-9 | TGTGCCAGCAGCCAGGGGGCCACTGGAAACACCATATATTTT | CASSQGATGNTIYF
- | TRBD1 | TRBJ1-3 | TRBV18 | TGTGCCAGCTCACCTGGACAGGTCTCTGGAAACACCATATATTTT | CASSPGQVSGNTIYF
- | - | TRBJ1-2 | TRBV5-4 | TGTGCCAGCAGCCCAGACAGCTATGGCTACACCTTC | CASSPDSYGYTF
- | TRBD1 | TRBJ1-6 | TRBV2 | TGTGCCAGGAGACAGGGGGCTTCTAATTCACCCCTCCACTTT | CARRQGASNSPLHF
once | - | TRBJ2-1 | TRBV30 | TGTGCCTCGAGATTATCCCGGAATGAGCAGTTCTTC | CASRLSRNEQFF
- | TRBD1 | TRBJ1-1 | TRBV10-2 | TGCGCCAGCGAGACTACAGGGGGAACTGAAGCTTTCTTT | CASETTGGTEAFF
- | - | TRBJ2-1 | TRBV3-1/TRBV3-2 | TGTGCCAGCAGCCAGAGCCAATCGAACAATGAGCAGTTCTTC | CASSQSQSNNEQFF
- | TRBD2 | TRBJ2-1 | TRBV6-7 | TGTGCCAGCAGCCCCCCCGGGTTAGGGGAGGGTGATGAGCAGTTCTTC | CASSPPGLGEGDEQFF
- | - | TRBJ1-1 | TRBV15 | TGTGCCACCAGGAAGCTACAGGGTAGGTACACTGAAGCTTTCTTT | CATRKLQGRYTEAFF
- | - | TRBJ2-3 | TRBV7-2 | TGTGCCAGCAGCCCCCGAGGACTACATAGAAACACAGATACGCAGTATTTT | CASSPRGLHRNTDTQYF
- | - | TRBJ2-1 | TRBV7-8 | TGTGCCAGCAGCTTTCGTGCGGAGCAGTTCTTC | CASSFRAEQFF
- | TRBD1 | TRBJ1-6 | TRBV6-6 | TGTGCCACCCAGAGGACAGGAACCCGCGAAAGGGCCCTCCACTTT | CATQRTGTRERALHF
- | - | TRBJ1-6 | TRBV14 | TGTGCCAGCAGCCGGGGACTTTCTACACCCCTCCACTTT | CASSRGLSTPLHF
- | - | TRBJ1-3 | TRBV10-3 | TGTGCCATCAGTGGGGGCGTGGGCAGGCCGACTGGAAACACCATATATTTT | CAISGGVGRPTGNTIYF
- | - | TRBJ2-3 | TRBV5-5 | TGTGCCAGCAGCAGCACAGGCAGGGTGCTTGTTACGCAGTATTTT | CASSSTGRVLVTQYF
once | - | TRBJ1-3 | TRBV19 | TGTGCCACCTCCGCGGTTTACTCTGGAAACACCATATATTTT | CATSAVYSGNTIYF
- | - | TRBJ1-1 | TRBV18 | TGTGCCAGCTCACCGGAGATGAACACTGAAGCTTTCTTT | CASSPEMNTEAFF
- | - | TRBJ1-1 | TRBV7-2 | TGTGCCAGCAGCTTAGAATCGCCGGGGTTGAACACTGAAGCTTTCTTT | CASSLESPGLNTEAFF
few | TRBD1 | TRBJ2-2 | TRBV24-1 | TGTGCCACCAGTCGGAGACAGGGGAACACCGGGGAGCTGTTTTTT | CATSRRQGNTGELFF
- | - | TRBJ2-2 | TRBV29-1 | TGCAGCGTCGGGACTCCTTACACCGGGGAGCTGTTTTTT | CSVGTPYTGELFF
- | - | TRBJ1-2 | TRBV4-3 | TGCGCCAGCAGCCAAAGACAGTCAAACTATGGCTACACCTTC | CASSQRQSNYGYTF
- | TRBD1 | TRBJ1-1 | TRBV6-5 | TGTGCCAGCAGTAGACAGGGGCCGAACACTGAAGCTTTCTTT | CASSRQGPNTEAFF
few | - | TRBJ2-1 | TRBV9 | TGTGCCAGCAGCGCCCTCCCCACCTTGCAGGGCAGCTCCTACAATGAGCAGTTCTTC | CASSALPTLQGSSYNEQFF
- | TRBD1 | TRBJ2-5 | TRBV7-3 | TGTGCCAGCAGCTTAAGTCGGGACAGGGGGCTCCAGTACTTC | CASSLSRDRGLQYF
- | - | TRBJ1-1 | TRBV4-1 | TGCGCCAGCAGCCAAGGTTTCACTTCAGGGGCCCTGAACACTGAAGCTTTCTTT | CASSQGFTSGALNTEAFF
- | - | TRBJ1-3 | TRBV11-3 | TGTGCCAGCAGCGCGGGGGGTTTTGGAAACACCATATATTTT | CASSAGGFGNTIYF
- | - | TRBJ2-6 | TRBV5-1 | TGCGCCAGCAGCTTATCAGGTGATCACTCTGGGGCCAACGTCCTGACTTTC | CASSLSGDHSGANVLTF
- | - | TRBJ1-5 | TRBV19 | TGTGCCAGTAGTAAAGGGACACCCCATCAGCCCCAGCATTTT | CASSKGTPHQPQHF
- | - | TRBJ1-1 | TRBV7-2 | TGTGCCAGCAGCCCGCAGGGTGAAGCTTTCTTT | CASSPQGEAFF
- | TRBD1 | TRBJ2-5 | TRBV5-4 | TGTGCCAGCAGCAGAGGACAGGCGAACCAAGAGACCCAGTACTTC | CASSRGQANQETQYF
- | TRBD1 | TRBJ1-3 | TRBV19 | TGTGCCAGTAGTATTACGGGACAGAGCCCTCACGCTGGAAACACCATATATTTT | CASSITGQSPHAGNTIYF
- | - | TRBJ2-5 | TRBV7-8 | TGTGCCAGCAGCTTAGGAGGGCAAGAGACCCAGTACTTC | CASSLGGQETQYF
- | - | TRBJ1-1 | TRBV7-9 | TGTGCCAGCAGCTTAGGCAGCACTGAAGCTTTCTTT | CASSLGSTEAFF
- | - | TRBJ1-2 | TRBV4-2 | TGTGCCAGCAGCCAAGATAGCGAGTTGAATGGCTACACCTTC | CASSQDSELNGYTF
- | TRBD1 | TRBJ2-7 | TRBV15 | TGTGCCACCAGCACCCGACAGGGGCCCGTCGAGCAGTACTTC | CATSTRQGPVEQYF
- | TRBD2 | TRBJ2-1 | TRBV27 | TGTGCCACACACGGGGCTAGCGGGGGGTACAATGAGCAGTTCTTC | CATHGASGGYNEQFF
- | - | TRBJ1-1 | TRBV15 | TGTGCCACCAGCAGGATTCCCATTAGACAAACTGAAGCTTTCTTT | CATSRIPIRQTEAFF
- | TRBD1 | TRBJ1-1 | TRBV11-1 | TGTGCCAGCAGTCGCCAGGGGGATGAAGCTTTCTTT | CASSRQGDEAFF
- | - | TRBJ2-2 | TRBV7-3 | TGTGCCAGCAGCTTAACGGGGGACTTGCACTCCGCGAACACCGGGGAGCTGTTTTTT | CASSLTGDLHSANTGELFF
- | TRBD1 | TRBJ1-1 | TRBV12-3/TRBV12-4 | TGTGCCAGCAGGACAGGGCCGAACACTGAAGCTTTCTTT | CASRTGPNTEAFF
- | - | TRBJ2-2 | TRBV18 | TGTGCCAGCTCACCACAACAGGGAAATACCGGGGAGCTGTTTTTT | CASSPQQGNTGELFF
- | - | TRBJ1-2 | TRBV2 | TGTGCCAGCAGAACGGAGTTCTATGGCTACACCTTC | CASRTEFYGYTF
- | TRBD1 | TRBJ2-7 | TRBV23-1 | TGCGCCAGCCGAAATGGGGACAGTACCTACGAGCAGTACTTC | CASRNGDSTYEQYF
- | - | TRBJ2-1 | TRBV9 | TGTGCCAGCAGCGGTCATAGCGGAGGAGATACTGAGCAGTTCTTC | CASSGHSGGDTEQFF
- | TRBD1 | TRBJ1-3 | TRBV5-6 | TGTGCCAGCAGCTTGGGTACAGGGGGCTCTGGAAACACCATATATTTT | CASSLGTGGSGNTIYF
few | TRBD1 | TRBJ2-1 | TRBV15 | TGTGCCACCAGCAGAAGGACAGGGGACCATGAGCAGTTCTTC | CATSRRTGDHEQFF
- | TRBD2 | TRBJ2-1 | TRBV4-3 | TGCGCCAGCAGCCAAGATCTCCTAGCGGGTATATCCTACAATGAGCAGTTCTTC | CASSQDLLAGISYNEQFF
- | TRBD1 | TRBJ1-2 | TRBV5-4 | TGTGCCAGCAGCTTTGACAGGGGAAATGGCTACACCTTC | CASSFDRGNGYTF
- | - | TRBJ1-1 | TRBV19 | TGTGCCAGTAGTACCCGACGCCGGCAGGCGCAGAACACTGAAGCTTTCTTT | CASSTRRRQAQNTEAFF
- | - | TRBJ1-2 | TRBV2 | TGTGCCACAGCGACGGGGGGCAGGAACACCTTC | CATATGGRNTF
- | - | TRBJ1-4 | TRBV2 | TGTGCCAGCAGTGAGCAGGGAGGTAACGAAAAACTGTTTTTT | CASSEQGGNEKLFF
few | TRBD1 | TRBJ1-2 | TRBV27 | TGTGCCAGCAGTCTAACCTGGGACAGGGGCTCGTTTAACTATGGCTACACCTTC | CASSLTWDRGSFNYGYTF
- | TRBD2 | TRBJ2-3 | TRBV10-1 | TGCGCCAGCAGTGAGAATAGCGGGGGGGCCGGGGGCACAGATACGCAGTATTTT | CASSENSGGAGGTDTQYF